The 12 T cell receptor beta chains listed next were all sequenced from one sample in a study of T cells in Graves' hyperthyroidism and ophthalmopathy. Authors of the study amplified TCR beta CDR3 regions from RNA transcripts. First-round RT-PCR of the TCR CDR3 relied on the HTBI primer set. A single record per CDR3 protein comes from TCRdb applying MiXCR to the multiplex PCR reads. In the table there are about 350,000 distinct CDR3 sequences, about 15% of which are singletons. Sequenced sample: blood. The receptors were gathered from an older woman with Graves' ophthalmopathy.

This clonotype was seen many times. The V call is TRBV28, the J call TRBJ2-1, with 14 bases identical to TRBD2. The CDR3 extends over 16 amino acids. Trimming cost V 6 bases and J 0 bases; bases outside gene matches: 1. From germline, CDR1 is MDHEN and CDR2 SYDVKM. Written as DNA, the CDR3 is TGTGCCAGCAGAGGGACTAGCGGGAGCTCCTACAATGAGCAGTTCTTC. Translated: CASRGTSGSSYNEQFF.

This clonotype came up many times. The gene calls are TRBV20-1 and TRBJ2-1; 11 bases agree with TRBD2. The germline CDR1 and CDR2 sequences are DFQATT and SNEGSKA (reference sequence). The trim removed 3 bases at V and 7 bases at J, leaving 14 bases unmatched. The length of the CDR3 is 17 residues. The CDR3 spells CSASWPSGRLGLNEQFF. The CDR3 region has the DNA TGCAGTGCTAGTTGGCCTAGCGGGAGGTTAGGCCTTAATGAGCAGTTCTTC.

This chain uses TRBV6-6 with TRBJ2-7, with 7 positions matching TRBD1. V dropped 0 bases and J dropped 1; count of bases not matched to a gene: 6. Germline loops: CDR1 MNHNY, CDR2 SVGAGI (reference sequence). The CDR3 runs to 16 residues. The CDR3 DNA follows: TGTGCCAGCAGTTACTCCCCCCGGACAGGTTCCTACGAGCAGTACTTC. Translated: CASSYSPRTGSYEQYF.

This clonotype showed up just a few times. The V gene is TRBV20-1, the J gene TRBJ2-7; 10 bases map to TRBD2. The CDR3 contains 15 residues. The germline V gene has CDR1 DFQATT and CDR2 SNEGSKA (reference sequence). The V segment lost 5 bases and the J segment 1 base; nucleotides outside the gene matches: 8. The CDR3 DNA follows: TGCAGTGCTCCCCCCGCTAGCGGGAGTTCCTACGAGCAGTACTTC. Its translation: CSAPPASGSSYEQYF.

This clonotype has a single count. J is TRBJ2-7 and V is TRBV20-1; TRBD2 aligns across 10 bases. Germline lookup yields CDR1 DFQATT and CDR2 SNEGSKA (reference sequence). The V and J ends lost 4 bases and 2 bases, in that order; junction bases with no gene match: 8. The CDR3 has 15 residues. CDR3 sequence: CSANPSGRAPYEQYF. CDR3 coding DNA: TGCAGTGCTAACCCAAGCGGGAGGGCCCCCTACGAGCAGTACTTC.

A few counts support this clonotype. This rearrangement joins TRBV9 to TRBJ2-2; D is unresolved. V was pared by 4 bases and J by 8 bases, with 9 bases between. Germline V gene lookup returns CDR1 SGDLS and CDR2 YYNGEE. The CDR3 totals 12 residues. The CDR3 sequence: CASSYDLGELFF. For the CDR3, the DNA is TGTGCCAGCAGCTATGACCTGGGGGAGCTGTTTTTT.

A note on this clonotype: A much larger clone sits a single nucleotide away, making a read error possible. The chain recombines TRBV7-9 with TRBJ1-6, with 7 bases fitting TRBD1. The V gene's germline CDR1 is SEHNR and CDR2 FQNEAQ (reference sequence). The length of the CDR3 is 15 residues. CDR3: CASTLEGQPNSPLHF. CDR3 bases: TGTGCCAGCACCTTAGAGGGACAGCCAAATTCACCCCTCCACTTT.

This clonotype was recorded at least ten times. The chain links TRBV3-1 to TRBJ2-7; TRBD2 matches 9 bases. Trimming took 0 bases from V and 0 from J; bases not matched to a gene: 3. Germline V gene sequence: CDR1 LGHDT, CDR2 YNNKEL (reference sequence). This CDR3 region has 16 residues. The CDR3 sequence is CASSQDLAGISYEQYF. The DNA for the CDR3 is TGTGCCAGCAGCCAAGATCTAGCGGGAATCTCCTACGAGCAGTACTTC.

This clonotype was detected many times. J is TRBJ1-1 and V is TRBV28; D ambiguous. V lost 8 bases to trimming and J lost 2 bases, with 18 bases between them. The CDR3 totals 15 residues. Per germline, CDR1 MDHEN and CDR2 SYDVKM. In nucleotides, the CDR3 is TGTGCCAGCCATCAAACCTCCTACAGAAACACTGAAGCTTTCTTT. The encoded protein is CASHQTSYRNTEAFF.

This clonotype was detected many times. V gene TRBV5-1 combines with J gene TRBJ2-7; the D gene is possibly TRBD2 (7 bases). Looked up from germline, CDR1 is SGHRS and CDR2 is YFSETQ. The CDR3 has 16 amino acids. Trimming pared 1 base from V and 5 bases from J, leaving 19 bases between. CDR3 bases: TGCGCCAGCAGCTTGCCCCGGGGGGCTGCGACGGACGAGCAGTACTTC. Its translation is CASSLPRGAATDEQYF.

At least ten counts were recorded for this clonotype. The chain is built from TRBV11-2 and TRBJ2-3, with 7 bases fitting TRBD2. V lost 1 base to trimming and J lost 4 bases; unmatched junction nucleotides: 5. Germline CDR1 and CDR2: SGHAT and FQNNGV. The CDR3 extends over 15 amino acids. CDR3 bases: TGTGCCAGCAGCTTAGGAGGGAGGGTCGCAGATACGCAGTATTTT. Protein: CASSLGGRVADTQYF.

This sequence joins TRBV5-4 and TRBJ2-5; 9 bases are a match to TRBD1. This CDR3 is built from 17 residues. The trim removed 0 bases at V and 5 bases at J, leaving 11 bases unmatched. The germline CDR1 and CDR2 sequences are SGHNT and YYREEE (reference sequence). CDR3 residues: CASSLDPRDRAKETQYF. For the CDR3, the DNA is TGTGCCAGCAGCTTGGATCCCCGGGACAGGGCCAAGGAGACCCAGTACTTC.